The 6 T cell receptor beta chains reported below all come from one sample, sequenced in a study of T cells in Graves' hyperthyroidism and ophthalmopathy. Regions amplified from RNA transcripts were the TCR beta CDR3 regions. When the TCR CDR3 underwent first-round RT-PCR, the HTBI primer set was used. TCRdb used MiXCR to reprocess the multiplex PCR reads, holding one entry per CDR3 protein. The sample lists around 600,000 distinct CDR3 sequences, roughly 15% occurring once. Sequenced sample: blood. Receptors originate from a woman between 45 and 60 years old with Graves' ophthalmopathy.

This clonotype was counted many times. This chain uses TRBV11-3 with TRBJ2-1; 8 bases agree with TRBD1. Germline-derived CDR1 and CDR2 are SGHNT and YENEEA. V was clipped by 5 bases and J by 7 bases; unmatched bases: 7. The CDR3 consists of 14 residues. The CDR3 nucleotides are TGTGCCAGCAGCAAAGGACAGGGATCGAATGAGCAGTTCTTC. This sequence encodes CASSKGQGSNEQFF. Supplemented by reference TRBV11-3 and TRBJ2-1, the full variable domain reads EAGVVQSPRYKIIEKKQPVAFWCNPISGHNTLYWYLQNLGQGPELLIRYENEEAVDDSQLPKDRFSAERLKGVDSTLKIQPAELGDSAVYLCASSKGQGSNEQFFGPGTRLTVL.

This clonotype was found many times. The chain employs TRBV4-2 and TRBJ2-7, with D tentatively TRBD2 (6 bases). Germline-derived CDR1 and CDR2 are LGHNA and YNFKEQ. The CDR3 extends over 16 amino acids. V lost 0 bases and J lost 2, with 14 bases in between. CDR3 nucleotides: TGTGCCAGCAGCCAAGATGGGAAGGGCGGGACCTACGAGCAGTACTTC. The encoded protein is CASSQDGKGGTYEQYF.

The rearrangement joins TRBV6-5 to TRBJ2-3, with D hard to call. The germline V gene has CDR1 MNHEY and CDR2 SVGAGI. V lost 2 bases to trimming and J lost 2 bases, with 8 bases between them. This CDR3 comprises 14 residues. The CDR3 nucleotides read TGTGCCAGCAGTTACAGCTTCAACACAGATACGCAGTATTTT. This encodes CASSYSFNTDTQYF.

At least ten counts were recorded for this clonotype. This chain uses TRBV11-2 with TRBJ2-1; possibly TRBD2 for D (5 bases). V lost 4 bases and J 0 bases, leaving 13 bases between the germline ends. This CDR3 spans 16 amino acids. Germline values: CDR1 SGHAT, CDR2 FQNNGV. The CDR3 DNA is TGTGCCAGCAGCTCGGGTGGGGAGTCCTCCTACAATGAGCAGTTCTTC. It specifies CASSSGGESSYNEQFF.

This clonotype was observed many times. V and J are TRBV29-1 and TRBJ2-7; D gene uncertain. Trimming took 6 bases from V and 0 from J, leaving 18 bases between them. This CDR3 contains 15 residues. Germline V gene lookup returns CDR1 SQVTM and CDR2 ANQGSEA. The CDR3 DNA follows: TGCAGCGTCCTCCCGGACGTCTCCTTCTCCTACGAGCAGTACTTC. As protein: CSVLPDVSFSYEQYF.

In this sample, this clonotype turned up many times. The rearrangement links TRBV28 to TRBJ2-5; 13 bases line up with TRBD2. With V trimmed by 1 base and J by 0 bases, 5 bases remained unmatched. The germline gives CDR1 MDHEN, CDR2 SYDVKM. The CDR3 totals 18 residues. CDR3 nucleotide sequence: TGTGCCAGCAGTTTATACGGGACTAGCGGGGAGTACCAAGAGACCCAGTACTTC. Amino acid sequence: CASSLYGTSGEYQETQYF.